One sample yielded the 12 T cell receptor beta chains listed below, sequenced in a study of blood T cell repertoires in COVID-19 (dated by TCRdb to about 2020). The method behind the library was the immunoSEQ multiplex PCR assay. In TCRdb, the immuneACCESS table is reduced to in-frame sequences with V and J assigned. These tables do not hold every clone; where another copy was compared, an unresolved V gene accounts for under half, and the others remain unexplained. The sample records 95,000 or so clones, around 81% of which are singletons. The ten largest make up around 5.2% of the sample. The specimen sequenced was peripheral blood. Every receptor here comes from a man aged 80 or over with COVID-19, enrolled during active disease.

V gene TRBV19 combines with J gene TRBJ1-6; possibly TRBD1 for D (6 bases). The CDR3 extends over 15 amino acids. Trimming left V 4 bases short and J 9 bases short, with 16 bases between. Germline V CDR1 and CDR2: LNHDA, SQIVND (reference sequence). As DNA, the CDR3 is TGTGCCAGTAGTACTCAACAGGGTGGTGGTTCACCCCTCCACTTT. Its protein is CASSTQQGGGSPLHF.

This clone appeared a single time. Other DNA sequences in the same sample also yield this CDR3. The V and J genes are TRBV25-1 and TRBJ1-1, with D maybe TRBD1 (5 bases). This CDR3 has 14 residues. Trimming removed 3 bases from V and 0 bases from J, with 8 bases in between. CDR1 is MGHDK, CDR2 SYGVNS, per germline. CDR3 region: CASSDETVNTEAFF. The CDR3, as DNA: TGTGCCAGCAGTGATGAGACAGTGAACACTGAAGCTTTCTTT.

The chain couples TRBV7-9 to TRBJ2-1; 7 bases are a match to TRBD2. CDR3 length: 15 amino acids. The V gene end was trimmed by 6 bases and the J gene end by 1 base; junction bases not matched to a gene: 6. Germline CDR1 is SEHNR and CDR2 is FQNEAQ (reference sequence). Here the CDR3 DNA reads TGTGCCAGCAGGCTAGCTAGCGGATCCTACAATGAGCAGTTCTTC. It yields the protein CASRLASGSYNEQFF.

This clone was recorded only once. DNA of the CDR3: TGTGCCAGCAGCCAATTCGACTACAAACAGGGGGCGAGACGCTACGAGCAGTACTTC. Its translation is CASSQFDYKQGARRYEQYF. This sequence joins TRBV14 and TRBJ2-7; TRBD1 aligns across 9 bases. Germline V gene lookup returns CDR1 SGHDN and CDR2 FVKESK. V dropped 2 bases and J dropped 3; count of bases not matched to a gene: 17. The CDR3 is 19 residues long.

The rearrangement links TRBV27 to TRBJ1-2; D call uncertain. Deletions cut 3 bases from V and 6 bases from J, with 14 bases between. Germline V CDR1 and CDR2: MNHEY, SMNVEV (reference sequence). CDR3 length equals 14 residues. In DNA form, the CDR3 reads TGTGCCAGCAGTTTCCGCCCCGACACCCATGGCTACACCTTC. Residues: CASSFRPDTHGYTF.

The rearrangement uses TRBV7-9 and TRBJ1-1, with 7 positions matching TRBD1. CDR1 SEHNR and CDR2 FQNEAQ come from the germline V gene (reference sequence). V gave up 5 bases and J gave up 0 bases; unmatched junction bases: 9. This CDR3 contains 16 residues. The CDR3 sequence: CASSNSGGRVNTEAFF. CDR3 DNA sequence: TGTGCCAGCAGCAATTCAGGGGGGCGGGTGAACACTGAAGCTTTCTTT.

A single count supports this clone. The chain carries TRBV19 and TRBJ2-2; D call uncertain. The CDR3 runs 15 residues. The V end lost 5 bases, the J end lost 4 bases, and 14 bases lay between the germline ends. Germline V gene lookup returns CDR1 LNHDA and CDR2 SQIVND (reference sequence). The CDR3 sequence: CASSQVGPFTGELFF. The CDR3 DNA reads as TGTGCCAGTAGTCAGGTTGGTCCGTTCACCGGGGAGCTGTTTTTT. The full variable domain, its missing parts supplied by reference TRBV19 and TRBJ2-2, is DGGITQSPKYLFRKEGQNVTLSCEQNLNHDAMYWYRQDPGQGLRLIYYSQIVNDFQKGDIAEGYSVSREKKESFPLTVTSAQKNPTAFYLCASSQVGPFTGELFFGEGSRLTVL.

The rearrangement uses TRBV10-3 and TRBJ2-7, with D maybe TRBD1 (6 bases). The V end lost 8 bases, the J end lost 2 bases, and 10 bases lay between the germline ends. CDR1 and CDR2 from the germline V gene are ENHRY and SYGVKD. This CDR3 comprises 12 residues. CDR3 protein: CAIADRAYEQYF. The CDR3 DNA is TGTGCCATCGCGGACAGAGCCTACGAGCAGTACTTC.

The V call is TRBV19, the J call TRBJ1-1; D uncertain. V lost 4 bases and J 1 base, leaving 10 bases between the germline ends. CDR1 and CDR2 from the germline V gene are LNHDA and SQIVND (reference sequence). The CDR3 is made up of 14 amino acids. The CDR3 reads CASSRYSGNTEAFF. CDR3 sequence (DNA): TGTGCCAGTAGTAGGTACTCAGGGAACACTGAAGCTTTCTTT.

This clone was detected only a few times. The chain couples TRBV5-1 to TRBJ1-5; weak D call: TRBD1 (5 bases). The CDR3 spans 14 residues. V dropped 0 bases and J dropped 7 bases, with 11 bases sitting between them. Germline CDR1 is SGHRS and CDR2 is YFSETQ. The CDR3 spells CASSLGQGTQPQHF. CDR3 nucleotides: TGCGCCAGCAGCTTGGGGCAGGGAACGCAGCCCCAGCATTTT. Complete variable domain (other parts from reference TRBV5-1 and TRBJ1-5): KAGVTQTPRYLIKTRGQQVTLSCSPISGHRSVSWYQQTPGQGLQFLFEYFSETQRNKGNFPGRFSGRQFSNSRSEMNVSTLELGDSALYLCASSLGQGTQPQHFGDGTRLSIL.

DNA for the CDR3: TGTGCCAGCAGCTTAGAAGGGGGCAGGGGCCACGAGCAGTACTTC. Translating gives CASSLEGGRGHEQYF. The chain couples TRBV11-1 to TRBJ2-7, with 7 bases lining up with TRBD1. This CDR3 is 15 amino acids long. Germline trimming cut 1 base from V and 5 bases from J; bases unmatched to any gene: 8. Germline V gene sequence: CDR1 SGHAT, CDR2 FQDESV (reference sequence).

This chain links TRBV6-4 with TRBJ2-1; 10 bases are a match to TRBD2. V was pared by 5 bases and J by 0 bases, with 10 bases of the junction left unmatched. CDR3 length: 18 amino acids. CDR1 and CDR2 (germline): MRHNA, SNTAGT. CDR3 coding DNA: TGTGCCAGCAGTCGTACTGGGGCTAGCGGGGGCTCCTACAATGAGCAGTTCTTC. The encoded protein is CASSRTGASGGSYNEQFF.